The subject of this entry is one T cell receptor (beta chain). The junction had 6 bases not matched to a gene; V was cut back by 3 bases and J by 5 bases. CDR1 and CDR2 from the germline V gene are PRHDT and FYEKMQ (reference sequence). The CDR3 runs to 15 residues. Authors' processing steps: Reference gene primer amplification gave estimated nucleated cell counts. Sequenced by immunoSEQ multiplex PCR; TCRdb stores in-frame clones only, minus some. V and J calls and clone size are copied from that table; D and trimming were computed from the DNA. The sample carries approximately 380,000 clones, roughly 91% recorded once. Participant reports of clinical history set cohort assignment. The source of the sample is a study of blood T cell repertoires in COVID-19. For the study at large: PBMCs, B-cell-depleted T cells, or T cells provided the cDNA or gDNA that made up the material.

Sequenced sample: PBMCs or T cells enriched from blood (not recorded which). The chain has TRBV13 and TRBJ2-5; 10 positions match TRBD2. The source is a woman aged 18-30 years who had recovered from COVID-19. The CDR3 protein is CASSFSGGDTETQYF. As DNA, the CDR3 is TGTGCCAGCAGCTTCAGCGGGGGGGATACGGAGACCCAGTACTTC.